The rows below give T cell receptor beta chains drawn from one sample of a study of T cell repertoires in cytomegalovirus infection. Their specific antigens are unknown. MiXCR was run by TCRdb on the reads, yielding one entry per CDR3 protein. The table shows about 920,000 distinct CDR3 sequences, with roughly 30% occurring only once. The sample in question was cultured CD8+ T cells from PBMCs, obtained from culture after CMV antigen stimulation. The receptors derive from a human donor in good health (CMV status not recorded). Some clones in this sample may be carry-over from other donors' samples. The CDR3 runs from the conserved cysteine through the conserved F or W.

v_call	cdr3_aa
TRBV6-4	CATSDRGPTGELFF
TRBV29-1	CSVDLGLAGGYQETQYF
TRBV6-2/TRBV6-3	CASTVGDYGYTF
TRBV7-6	CASSSPRSEPSSGANVLTF
TRBV9	CASSPGPLTTGALNTEAFF
TRBV2	CASMGSEQFF
TRBV2	CASSGFDRGLDQPQHF
TRBV7-9	CASSLAETSGIYNEQFF
TRBV14	CASSQDLTGGDDYTF
TRBV7-6	CASRLTGYSGNTIYF
TRBV7-9	CASMATAGASYEQYF
TRBV11-2	CASSLRRILGTGELFF
TRBV7-9	CASSGPGQGRYNEQFF
TRBV7-9	CASSSGTGETGNTIYF
TRBV14	CASSQSEGDPEETQYF
TRBV7-9	CASSLETGMNTEAFF
TRBV7-9	CASSSRTGNNEQFF
TRBV27	CASSLSGTANYGYTF
TRBV7-6	CASSLVSGDIQYF
TRBV6-5	CASSYRNRYEQYF
TRBV19	CASSPPEGLFAEAFF
TRBV28	CASSQTGTTHYGYTF
TRBV24-1	CATREVDLNYGYTF
TRBV7-6	CASSLVQGDYEQYF
TRBV11-3	CASSLGGQGYEQYF
TRBV7-9	CASSSKNGGYTF
TRBV4-1	CASSPLGQNNEQFF
TRBV7-8	CASSPDWGYEQFF
TRBV20-1	CSARAPLATYQETQYF